A selection of T cell receptor beta chains follows, all from one sample in a study of shared clonotypes between healthy human individuals. Using immunoSEQ multiplex PCR, the repertoire was profiled, and TCRdb retains in-frame clones only, with some absent. The data hold hundreds of thousands of clones, with roughly 96% observed a single time. Sequencing used naive CD8+ T cells sorted from blood. These receptors all stem from a woman younger than 45 in good health. CDR3s include the opening cysteine and the closing phenylalanine or tryptophan. D genes are given only for firm matches. Clone size is stated in some rows and not others, as once, few, many or a class when expanded.

TRBV27,TRBJ2-2,once,TRBD1,TGTGCCAGCACGACAGGGCACACCGGGGAGCTGTTTTTT,CASTTGHTGELFF
TRBV28,TRBJ2-1,-,-,TGTGCCAGCGCTGACTACCACAATGAGCAGTTCTTC,CASADYHNEQFF
TRBV18,TRBJ1-2,-,TRBD1,TGTGCCAGCTCACCAACAGGGGGCGCGACCTATGGCTACACCTTC,CASSPTGGATYGYTF
TRBV27,TRBJ2-1,-,-,TGTGCCAGCAGCTGGGGCGGGGACTACAATGAGCAGTTCTTC,CASSWGGDYNEQFF
TRBV6-1,TRBJ2-2,-,-,TGTGCCAGCGGAACTAGCTACGCCGGGGAGCTGTTTTTT,CASGTSYAGELFF
TRBV4-2,TRBJ2-3,-,-,TGTGCCAGCAGCCATTCAGGGGCAGATACGCAGTATTTT,CASSHSGADTQYF
TRBV29-1,TRBJ2-1,-,-,TGCAGCGTTGAGGCCCACTACAATGAGCAGTTCTTC,CSVEAHYNEQFF
TRBV4-1,TRBJ2-1,-,-,TGCGCCAGCAGCCATTTACGGAGCTCCTACAATGAGCAGTTCTTC,CASSHLRSSYNEQFF
TRBV7-7,TRBJ2-7,once,-,TGTGCCAGCAGCTTCGGAAAGGGCCACGAGCAGTACTTC,CASSFGKGHEQYF
TRBV27,TRBJ2-1,-,-,TGTGCCACCTACGGTGCGCCCGCCTACAATGAGCAGTTCTTC,CATYGAPAYNEQFF
TRBV5-4,TRBJ2-7,-,-,TGTGCCAGCAGCCCACGTCAGAGCGTCTACGAGCAGTACTTC,CASSPRQSVYEQYF
TRBV27,TRBJ2-7,-,-,TGTGCCAGCAGGGAGCTTAGTACCTACGAGCAGTACTTC,CASRELSTYEQYF
TRBV28,TRBJ1-5,-,-,TGTGCCAGCAGCCCCGTGGTGTATAGCAATCAGCCCCAGCATTTT,CASSPVVYSNQPQHF
TRBV29-1,TRBJ1-1,-,TRBD1,TGCAGCGTTGAACTCCGGGACAGGGACTATATGAACACTGAAGCTTTCTTT,CSVELRDRDYMNTEAFF
TRBV23-1,TRBJ2-7,-,-,TGCGCCAGCAGTCTCCCGGGGTCTCGGGTCCTCGAGCAGTACTTC,CASSLPGSRVLEQYF
TRBV27,TRBJ2-3,-,-,TGTGCCAGCAACTCCCGCGAAGGTACGCAGTATTTT,CASNSREGTQYF
TRBV5-1,TRBJ2-7,-,TRBD2,TGCGCCAGCAGCCAACGTACGACTCTCCTAGCGGGACTCTCCTACGAGCAGTACTTC,CASSQRTTLLAGLSYEQYF
TRBV27,TRBJ1-5,-,-,TGTGCCAGCAGCTCCGGTGATAGCAATCAGCCCCAGCATTTT,CASSSGDSNQPQHF
TRBV13,TRBJ2-3,-,-,TGTGCCAGCAGCTTGGTGCGCTCAGATACGCAGTATTTT,CASSLVRSDTQYF
TRBV10-3,TRBJ2-7,-,-,TGTGCCATCAGTGAGGCGGCGGGGGCCCACGAGCAGTACTTC,CAISEAAGAHEQYF
TRBV5-1,TRBJ2-1,-,TRBD2,TGCGCCAGCAGCTTGCCGTCTTTTGATACGACTAGCGGGAGGAGGGCGCGGCAGTTCTTC,CASSLPSFDTTSGRRARQFF
TRBV30,TRBJ2-3,-,-,TGTGCCTGGAGAAGGGGGGGCACAGATACGCAGTATTTT,CAWRRGGTDTQYF
TRBV19,TRBJ1-2,-,-,TGTGCCAGTACCGTTCGGGACTTTAACTATGGCTACACCTTC,CASTVRDFNYGYTF
TRBV14,TRBJ2-3,-,-,TGTGCCAGCAGCCAACACAGTACTAGCACAGATACGCAGTATTTT,CASSQHSTSTDTQYF
TRBV5-1,TRBJ2-5,-,-,TGCGCCAGCAGCTTGGCCGGGGATCAAGAGACCCAGTACTTC,CASSLAGDQETQYF
TRBV2,TRBJ2-1,-,TRBD2,TGTGCCAGCAGCTCAGGACTAGCGGGATTCTACAATGAGCAGTTCTTC,CASSSGLAGFYNEQFF
TRBV6-5,TRBJ2-7,-,-,TGTGCCAGCAGTTTCGACTTCGAGGGGACCTACGAGCAGTACTTC,CASSFDFEGTYEQYF
TRBV28,TRBJ1-4,-,TRBD1,TGTGCCAGCAGTGGGGGACAGGGGATTGAAAAACTGTTTTTT,CASSGGQGIEKLFF
TRBV5-6,TRBJ2-2,-,-,TGTGCCAGCAGCTTGGGGGCACCAGGGGAGCTGTTTTTT,CASSLGAPGELFF
TRBV28,TRBJ2-7,-,TRBD1,TGTGCCAGCAGTTTATGGGGGGACAGTAAAAACGAGCAGTACTTC,CASSLWGDSKNEQYF
TRBV7-9,TRBJ2-1,-,TRBD2,TGTGCCAGCAGAGAAGGTAGCGGGGAAAACTACAATGAGCAGTTCTTC,CASREGSGENYNEQFF
TRBV19,TRBJ1-5,-,TRBD1,TGTGCCAGTAGTATAGACAAGGCCGGCAGGGGGTTGCCCCAGCATTTT,CASSIDKAGRGLPQHF
TRBV13,TRBJ2-5,-,TRBD2,TGTGCCAGCAGCTTAGTCCTGGCGGGAGAAGAGACCCAGTACTTC,CASSLVLAGEETQYF
TRBV23-1,TRBJ2-1,-,-,TGCGCCAGCGTCTGGGCGTCCGCGGAGCAGTTCTTC,CASVWASAEQFF
TRBV10-1,TRBJ2-7,-,-,TGCGCCAGCAGCGTGGACAGCACCTACGAGCAGTACTTC,CASSVDSTYEQYF